Each of the 30 T cell receptor beta chains below was sequenced from the same sample in a study of blood T cells in healthy people across ages. A second PCR, run for about 7 to 11 cycles, used a sample-barcoded 5' primer plus a J-beta primer mix. One entry per CDR3 protein, called by TCRdb with MiXCR from the 5' RACE reads. The sample has about 830,000 distinct CDR3 sequences, approximately 67% seen once. Material: blood. The source is a man aged 30-40 years in good health.

V and J are TRBV5-1 and TRBJ2-7; 9 nucleotides align to TRBD1. CDR3 length equals 13 residues. CDR1 SGHRS and CDR2 YFSETQ come from the germline V gene. V was pared by 6 bases and J by 7 bases, with 8 bases of the junction left unmatched. The CDR3 DNA sequence: TGCGCCAGCACATTAACAGGGGGCAGGGAGCAGTACTTC. Its protein product is CASTLTGGREQYF.

The V call is TRBV4-3, the J call TRBJ2-7; D is unresolved. The V gene's germline CDR1 is LGHNA and CDR2 YSLEER. Trimming took 0 bases from V and 1 from J, leaving 10 bases between them. The length of the CDR3 is 15 residues. CDR3 sequence reads: CASSQDLLGSYEQYF. DNA of the CDR3: TGCGCCAGCAGCCAAGATCTATTGGGGTCCTACGAGCAGTACTTC.

This clonotype has more than one count but fewer than ten. The chain carries TRBV27 and TRBJ2-5; a weak D match, TRBD1 (6 bases). Germline V gene data show CDR1 as MNHEY and CDR2 as SMNVEV (reference sequence). This CDR3 spans 15 amino acids. Trimming pared 4 bases from V and 5 bases from J, leaving 17 bases between. The DNA for the CDR3 is TGTGCCAGCAGTTCCACTTACAGGGCTTGGGAGACCCAGTACTTC. The encoded protein is CASSSTYRAWETQYF.

V and J are TRBV20-1 and TRBJ2-4; D may be TRBD2 (6 bases). The J call may be in error: the DNA end matches TRBJ2-5 better. This CDR3 comprises 14 residues. In germline, CDR1 is DFQATT, CDR2 SNEGSKA (reference sequence). As DNA, the CDR3 is TGCAGTGCTAGAGGACTAGGCTATCAAGAGACCCAGTACTTC. Translating it yields CSARGLGYQETQYF.

The chain recombines TRBV27 with TRBJ2-2; D might be TRBD2 (6 bases). The CDR3 consists of 14 residues. Trimming stripped 6 bases from V and 5 bases from J, with 13 bases between. Germline CDR1 is MNHEY and CDR2 is SMNVEV (reference sequence). CDR3: CASSPRAGTGELFF. CDR3 DNA sequence: TGTGCCAGCAGCCCCCGGGCGGGGACCGGGGAGCTGTTTTTT.

This clonotype was found once. The CDR3 sequence: CASSFTGDNEKLFF. CDR3 sequence (DNA): TGTGCCAGCAGCTTCACAGGGGATAATGAAAAACTGTTTTTT. The chain joins TRBV7-9 to TRBJ1-4; 7 nucleotides match TRBD1. Losses at the gene ends were 3 bases for V and 4 bases for J; bases not matched to a gene: 2. This CDR3 is 14 amino acids long. Per the germline V gene, CDR1 is SEHNR and CDR2 is FQNEAQ (reference sequence).

V gene TRBV12-3 or TRBV12-4 combines with J gene TRBJ1-2, with 10 bases aligning to TRBD1. The CDR3 length is 14 residues. J gave up 7 bases and V 6 bases, and 8 bases lay outside the gene matches. CDR3 residues: CASRPTGTGAGYTF. In nucleotides, the CDR3 is TGTGCCAGCAGGCCTACCGGGACAGGGGCTGGCTACACCTTC.

This clonotype was counted only a few times. The chain employs TRBV7-2 and TRBJ2-7; 7 bases are shared with TRBD1. This CDR3 spans 17 amino acids. Trimming cost V 4 bases and J 2 bases; bases outside gene matches: 14. Germline V gives CDR1 SGHTA, CDR2 FQGNSA. The CDR3 DNA reads TGTGCCAGCAGCTCGAGTTCGACAGGGATGAGGACCTACGAGCAGTACTTC. It is translated as CASSSSSTGMRTYEQYF.

This clonotype was seen only once. The chain couples TRBV7-6 to TRBJ2-3, with unresolved D. Trimming pared 5 bases from V and 0 bases from J, leaving 18 bases between. The CDR3 sequence is 17 residues long. Per germline, CDR1 SGHVS and CDR2 FNYEAQ. CDR3 sequence reads: CASSPDPWRASTDTQYF. The CDR3 nucleotides read TGTGCCAGCAGCCCAGACCCCTGGCGAGCCAGCACAGATACGCAGTATTTT.

The J gene is TRBJ1-6, the V gene TRBV2; D gene ambiguous. The V and J ends lost 6 bases and 0 bases respectively, with 6 bases between them. CDR1 is SNHLY and CDR2 is FYNNEI in the germline V gene. The CDR3 is 14 amino acids. The CDR3 loop is CASRQSSYNSPLHF. The CDR3 bases are TGTGCCAGCAGGCAGAGCTCCTATAATTCACCCCTCCACTTT.

V gene TRBV9 combines with J gene TRBJ2-1; 8 nucleotides agree with TRBD2. The CDR3 has 13 amino acids. V trimming: 2 bases; J trimming: 8 bases; junction bases outside the gene matches: 3. CDR1 and CDR2 from the germline V gene are SGDLS and YYNGEE. CDR3 DNA: TGTGCCAGCAGCGTCAGCGGGGGATATGAGCAGTTCTTC. Translation gives CASSVSGGYEQFF.

The rearrangement joins TRBV25-1 to TRBJ2-7; 10 bases line up with TRBD1. This CDR3 has 14 amino acids. J gave up 5 bases and V 4 bases, and 5 bases lay outside the gene matches. Germline lookup yields CDR1 MGHDK and CDR2 SYGVNS. The CDR3 nucleotides read TGTGCCAGCAGTGTGGGACAGGGGCTCAACGAGCAGTACTTC. Amino acid sequence: CASSVGQGLNEQYF.

V usage is TRBV27 and J usage is TRBJ2-6; unclear D gene. Looked up from germline, CDR1 is MNHEY and CDR2 is SMNVEV (reference sequence). The CDR3 is 13 amino acids. Trimming took 8 bases from V and 0 from J, leaving 5 bases between them. The DNA of the CDR3 is TGTGCCAGCCAATTCTCTGGGGCCAACGTCCTGACTTTC. Translated, it gives CASQFSGANVLTF.

V usage is TRBV27 and J usage is TRBJ2-1; no clear D. V lost 3 bases and J 5 bases, leaving 5 bases between the germline ends. Germline V lookup: CDR1 MNHEY, CDR2 SMNVEV (reference sequence). The CDR3 has 12 amino acids. Here the CDR3 reads CASSLPDNEQFF. In nucleotides, the CDR3 is TGTGCCAGCAGTTTGCCGGACAATGAGCAGTTCTTC.

The gene calls are TRBV7-3 and TRBJ2-6; the D is unclear. V gave up 2 bases and J gave up 0 bases, with 11 bases separating them. The CDR3 length is 17 residues. The germline V gene encodes CDR1 SGHTA and CDR2 FQGTGA. This CDR3 is CASSLGVGDSGANVLTF. The CDR3 nucleotides are TGTGCCAGCAGCTTAGGGGTCGGTGACTCTGGGGCCAACGTCCTGACTTTC.

The J gene is TRBJ2-5, the V gene TRBV20-1; 7 bases align to TRBD1. The CDR3 sequence is 14 residues long. Germline V gene lookup returns CDR1 DFQATT and CDR2 SNEGSKA (reference sequence). The V segment lost 3 bases and the J segment 9 bases; nucleotides outside the gene matches: 13. CDR3 loop: CSASRQGRSGAQYF. The CDR3 nucleotides read TGCAGTGCTAGTAGACAGGGACGATCCGGGGCCCAGTACTTC.

The chain links TRBV6-2 or TRBV6-3 to TRBJ2-1; D is perhaps TRBD1 (5 bases). The V gene's germline CDR1 is MNHEY and CDR2 SVGEGT. The germline V and J ends were trimmed by 5 bases and 4 bases, with 9 bases remaining between them. CDR3 size: 13 residues. CDR3 sequence reads: CASSGANYNEQFF. The DNA of the CDR3 is TGTGCCAGCAGTGGGGCTAATTACAATGAGCAGTTCTTC.

The CDR3 is CSVGTGSADTQYF. The CDR3, as DNA: TGCAGCGTTGGAACAGGGAGCGCAGATACGCAGTATTTT. The J gene is TRBJ2-3, the V gene TRBV29-1, with D perhaps TRBD1 (6 bases). Germline V lookup: CDR1 SQVTM, CDR2 ANQGSEA. The CDR3 has 13 residues. Deletions cut 4 bases from V and 4 bases from J, with 12 bases between.

The chain combines TRBV7-7 with TRBJ2-1; D is possibly TRBD1 or TRBD2 (5 bases each). The CDR3 totals 14 residues. Germline V CDR1 and CDR2: SSHAT, FNYEAQ (reference sequence). Trimming shortened V by 8 bases and J by 6 bases, and 17 bases separated the two germline ends. In nucleotides, the CDR3 is TGTGCCAGCTCCACATTGGGGGAAATCAATGAGCAGTTCTTC. This sequence encodes CASSTLGEINEQFF.

The chain carries TRBV20-1 and TRBJ2-7, with D possibly being TRBD1 (5 bases). CDR1 is DFQATT and CDR2 is SNEGSKA in the germline V gene (reference sequence). The CDR3 extends over 14 amino acids. V dropped 1 base and J dropped 4 bases, with 14 bases sitting between them. The CDR3 DNA is TGCAGTGCTAGAGTGGCAGGGCTGGAGTACGAGCAGTACTTC. Translation: CSARVAGLEYEQYF.

The chain links TRBV12-3 or TRBV12-4 to TRBJ1-1, with D unresolved. The CDR3 extends over 14 amino acids. Trimming removed 5 bases at V and 0 bases at J, with 10 bases between. The CDR3 DNA reads TGTGCCAGCAGTCCCCAGAGTCTGAACACTGAAGCTTTCTTT. It translates to CASSPQSLNTEAFF.

The genes are TRBV9 and TRBJ2-3; D gene ambiguous. The CDR3 has 12 residues. The V end lost 3 bases, the J end lost 6 bases, and 8 bases lay between the germline ends. Germline V CDR1 and CDR2: SGDLS, YYNGEE. Here the CDR3 reads CASSAPSDTQYF. In DNA, the CDR3 is TGTGCCAGCAGCGCCCCGAGTGATACGCAGTATTTT.

V and J are TRBV7-8 and TRBJ1-2; possibly TRBD1 for D (5 bases). CDR3 length equals 13 residues. Germline values: CDR1 SGHVS, CDR2 FQNEAQ. The V end was cut by 4 bases, the J end by 7 bases, with 13 bases between. CDR3 loop: CASSYGGIFGYTF. DNA for the CDR3: TGTGCCAGCAGCTATGGGGGAATTTTTGGCTACACCTTC.

V is TRBV7-9 and J is TRBJ2-3; 8 nucleotides line up with TRBD1. The CDR3 runs 16 residues. V was clipped by 7 bases and J by 3 bases; unmatched bases: 12. From germline, CDR1 is SEHNR and CDR2 FQNEAQ (reference sequence). CDR3 residues: CASNSKDRVGTDTQYF. The CDR3 DNA reads as TGTGCCAGCAATTCCAAGGACAGGGTGGGAACAGATACGCAGTATTTT.

The chain carries TRBV20-1 and TRBJ2-3; 7 bases agree with TRBD2. The V gene's germline CDR1 is DFQATT and CDR2 SNEGSKA (reference sequence). The trim removed 1 base at V and 2 bases at J, leaving 0 bases unmatched. The CDR3 contains 13 residues. Here the CDR3 reads CSARGDYTDTQYF. The CDR3 DNA reads as TGCAGTGCTAGAGGGGACTACACAGATACGCAGTATTTT.

The count of this clonotype is one. The chain uses TRBV7-8 and TRBJ1-4; D uncertain. Between the trimmed V and J ends, which lost 4 bases and 7 bases, there was a span of 16 bases. Germline values: CDR1 SGHVS, CDR2 FQNEAQ. The CDR3 consists of 15 residues. The CDR3: CASSSREGPLEKLFF. The CDR3 DNA reads as TGTGCCAGCAGCTCTAGGGAGGGCCCGCTTGAAAAACTGTTTTTT.

The chain has TRBV12-3 or TRBV12-4 and TRBJ2-3, with unresolved D. The V end lost 5 bases, the J end lost 9 bases, and 15 bases lay between the germline ends. The CDR3 is 13 residues long. The CDR3 sequence: CASSRYPAGTQYF. DNA for the CDR3: TGTGCCAGCAGTCGATACCCCGCCGGCACGCAGTATTTT.

The V call is TRBV7-2, the J call TRBJ2-5; D possibly uses TRBD1 or TRBD2 (5 bases each). The V and J ends lost 2 bases and 11 bases respectively, with 9 bases between them. Germline values: CDR1 SGHTA, CDR2 FQGNSA. The CDR3 has 11 residues. In DNA, the CDR3 is TGTGCCAGCAGCTTAATGGGGGAGCAGTACTTC. This codes for CASSLMGEQYF.

The genes are TRBV29-1 and TRBJ1-2; D ambiguous. The CDR3 length is 12 residues. Per germline, CDR1 SQVTM and CDR2 ANQGSEA. The V end was cut by 8 bases, the J end by 2 bases, with 12 bases between. DNA for the CDR3: TGCAGCCTCGCGGAGGAGAACTATGGCTACACCTTC. This codes for CSLAEENYGYTF.

This clonotype was seen a single time. The chain uses TRBV9 and TRBJ1-2; the D is unclear. Trimming shortened V by 4 bases and J by 3 bases, and 10 bases separated the two germline ends. CDR1 is SGDLS, CDR2 YYNGEE, per germline. The CDR3 spans 13 residues. This CDR3 is CASSPQRDYGYTF. The CDR3 DNA reads as TGTGCCAGCAGCCCCCAGAGAGACTATGGCTACACCTTC.